This TCR beta chain appears in the sequencing data of a study of OX40 agonist ivuxolimab in advanced cancers. Study overall: Age averaged around 60 years (range roughly 23 to 85), and around 87% were male.

A note on this clone: No antigen is known for it.

Sequencing used immunoSEQ multiplex PCR; TCRdb keeps in-frame clones, though not all of them. The repertoire holds about 100,000 clones, with 84% as singletons. Excluded were patients having autoimmune disease history or systemic immunosuppression. Sampling of blood occurred at baseline, cycle 4 day 1, and cycle 7 day 1. The CDR3 is 14 residues long. Deletions cut 0 bases from V and 5 bases from J, with 12 bases between. CDR1 is SGHRS, CDR2 YFSETQ, per germline. Study results and caveats: The study found that CD8+ T cells averaged more expanded clones than CD4+.

The sequence was obtained from an adult with an advanced solid tumor such as melanoma, head and neck, liver or kidney cancer. The sample consisted of CD4+ or CD8+ T cells sorted from blood, taken in a trial of the OX40 agonist ivuxolimab. The genes are TRBV5-1 and TRBJ2-7; TRBD2 is a possible D gene (6 bases). The DNA of the CDR3 is TGCGCCAGCAGCTTGGCGCTAGCGCCCCACGAGCAGTACTTC. Translating it yields CASSLALAPHEQYF.